This T cell receptor beta chain comes out of a study of siplizumab effects on memory and regulatory T cells. Study conclusions and caveats: The study found that siplizumab significantly reduced alloreactive sequences traceable to unstimulated CD4+ memory cells. Greater diversity than memory cells seemed evident in naive T cells, which also appeared to be major alloresponse contributors. Roughly 75-95% of proliferating CD4+ or CD8+ clones lacked an assignable naive or memory phenotype.

Sequencing of each sample assayed around 10^5 TCR templates. Clones were read by immunoSEQ multiplex PCR, and TCRdb kept only the in-frame ones, dropping some. The table lists under 140,000 clones, 92% of them singletons, with roughly 1.4% in the top ten. The CDR3 is 15 amino acids. Germline CDR1 and CDR2: SGHAT and FQNNGV. The V segment lost 1 base and the J segment 7 bases; nucleotides outside the gene matches: 9. Concerning this clone itself: What it binds is not known.

The sequenced sample consisted of CD4+ T cells sorted from blood. The clonotype was recovered from a human donor in good health. This sequence joins TRBV11-2 and TRBJ2-7; the match to TRBD1 covers 8 bases. The CDR3 here is CASSLGGQVPLEQYF. The CDR3 region has the DNA TGTGCCAGCAGCTTAGGGGGACAGGTCCCTTTGGAGCAGTACTTC.